Reported below is one T cell receptor (beta chain). Germline CDR1 reads SEHNR; CDR2 reads FQNEAQ (reference sequence). The CDR3 has 15 amino acids. V lost 5 bases to trimming and J lost 1 base, with 14 bases between them. TCRdb keeps only in-frame clones here, not all; method: immunoSEQ multiplex PCR. The table lists under 250,000 clones, 93% of them singletons, with around 1% in the top ten. The data stem from a study of T cell responses to AZD1222 COVID-19 vaccine. The sample consisted of peripheral blood, taken on day 0 of MenACWY control vaccination. The J gene is TRBJ1-1, the V gene TRBV7-9; D is ambiguous. The source of this sequence is an adult in good health. The DNA for the CDR3 is TGTGCCAGCAGCCCACTGTCCCTGGGGAACACTGAAGCTTTCTTT. As protein: CASSPLSLGNTEAFF.